Listed here are 8 T cell receptor beta chains from one sample, sequenced in a study of Graves' ophthalmopathy and Graves' hyperthyroidism. The authors amplified TCR beta CDR3 regions from RNA transcripts. HTBI primers served in a first-round RT-PCR, which a second-round multiplex PCR followed. TCRdb processed the multiplex PCR reads anew with MiXCR; each CDR3 protein has one entry. Of about 740,000 distinct CDR3 sequences detected, roughly 40% appear once; the ten largest clones hold roughly 45%. The source material was peripheral blood. These TCRs come from an adult man with Graves' ophthalmopathy.

The rearrangement links TRBV12-3 or TRBV12-4 to TRBJ2-5; 7 bases map to TRBD1. This CDR3 is 15 amino acids long. V lost 6 bases, J lost 4 bases, and 11 bases stayed unmatched. The CDR3 loop reads CASSQDHRGSETQYF. The CDR3 coding sequence is TGTGCCAGCAGCCAAGACCACAGGGGATCAGAGACCCAGTACTTC.

The CDR3 coding sequence is TGCAGTGCTAATCCGGGACTAGACGATTACGAGCAGTACTTC. Protein sequence: CSANPGLDDYEQYF. V gene TRBV20-1 combines with J gene TRBJ2-7, with 8 bases aligning to TRBD2. This CDR3 comprises 14 residues. With 4 bases clipped from V and 4 bases from J, the junction kept 9 bases outside the gene matches. Germline CDR1 DFQATT, CDR2 SNEGSKA (reference sequence).

V gene TRBV20-1 combines with J gene TRBJ2-5, with D perhaps given as TRBD1 or TRBD2 (11 bases each). Between the trimmed V and J ends, which lost 1 base and 5 bases, there was a span of 26 bases. CDR1 is DFQATT and CDR2 is SNEGSKA in the germline V gene (reference sequence). This CDR3 contains 18 residues. CDR3 in DNA: TGCAGTGCTAGAGGCTTGACTAGCGGGACAGGGGGGATGGAGACCCAGTACTTC. Residues: CSARGLTSGTGGMETQYF.

This chain joins TRBV24-1 and TRBJ1-5; TRBD1 is a possible D gene (6 bases). The CDR3 has 15 residues. V was pared by 1 base and J by 5 bases, with 11 bases between. Germline loops: CDR1 KGHDR, CDR2 SFDVKD. CDR3 sequence reads: CATSDFGAGDQPQHF. CDR3 bases: TGTGCCACCAGTGATTTCGGGGCAGGGGATCAGCCCCAGCATTTT.

At least ten counts were recorded for this clonotype. The rearrangement uses TRBV7-9 and TRBJ1-4, with a weak D call TRBD1 (5 bases). V was clipped by 4 bases and J by 5 bases, with 14 bases between them. Germline CDR1 SEHNR, CDR2 FQNEAQ (reference sequence). The CDR3 totals 15 residues. CDR3 in amino acids: CASSSRQNPNEKLFF. As DNA, the CDR3 is TGTGCCAGCAGCTCACGACAGAACCCGAATGAAAAACTGTTTTTT.

This clonotype was seen many times. The chain carries TRBV25-1 and TRBJ1-6, with TRBD1 as a possible D gene (5 bases). The germline V and J ends were trimmed by 2 bases and 7 bases, with 12 bases remaining between them. There are 15 residues in the CDR3. Germline loops: CDR1 MGHDK, CDR2 SYGVNS. The CDR3 nucleotides read TGTGCCAGCAGTGAAGGGGCGAGGGGCAATTCACCCCTCCACTTT. Amino acids: CASSEGARGNSPLHF.

The chain carries TRBV10-3 and TRBJ1-6; TRBD1 aligns across 8 bases. The V and J ends lost 7 bases and 10 bases, in that order; junction bases with no gene match: 0. The CDR3 has 11 residues. Germline CDR1 is ENHRY and CDR2 is SYGVKD. CDR3 nucleotide sequence: TGTGCCATCACAGGGGGCTCACCCCTCCACTTT. Translated: CAITGGSPLHF.

This clonotype came up many times. The chain uses TRBV12-3 or TRBV12-4 and TRBJ1-2; D is uncertain. This CDR3 has 13 amino acids. Trimming shortened V by 4 bases and J by 11 bases, and 17 bases separated the two germline ends. CDR3 coding DNA: TGTGCCAGCAGTTCTGCCCATTCAATTGGGTACACCTTC. This sequence encodes CASSSAHSIGYTF.